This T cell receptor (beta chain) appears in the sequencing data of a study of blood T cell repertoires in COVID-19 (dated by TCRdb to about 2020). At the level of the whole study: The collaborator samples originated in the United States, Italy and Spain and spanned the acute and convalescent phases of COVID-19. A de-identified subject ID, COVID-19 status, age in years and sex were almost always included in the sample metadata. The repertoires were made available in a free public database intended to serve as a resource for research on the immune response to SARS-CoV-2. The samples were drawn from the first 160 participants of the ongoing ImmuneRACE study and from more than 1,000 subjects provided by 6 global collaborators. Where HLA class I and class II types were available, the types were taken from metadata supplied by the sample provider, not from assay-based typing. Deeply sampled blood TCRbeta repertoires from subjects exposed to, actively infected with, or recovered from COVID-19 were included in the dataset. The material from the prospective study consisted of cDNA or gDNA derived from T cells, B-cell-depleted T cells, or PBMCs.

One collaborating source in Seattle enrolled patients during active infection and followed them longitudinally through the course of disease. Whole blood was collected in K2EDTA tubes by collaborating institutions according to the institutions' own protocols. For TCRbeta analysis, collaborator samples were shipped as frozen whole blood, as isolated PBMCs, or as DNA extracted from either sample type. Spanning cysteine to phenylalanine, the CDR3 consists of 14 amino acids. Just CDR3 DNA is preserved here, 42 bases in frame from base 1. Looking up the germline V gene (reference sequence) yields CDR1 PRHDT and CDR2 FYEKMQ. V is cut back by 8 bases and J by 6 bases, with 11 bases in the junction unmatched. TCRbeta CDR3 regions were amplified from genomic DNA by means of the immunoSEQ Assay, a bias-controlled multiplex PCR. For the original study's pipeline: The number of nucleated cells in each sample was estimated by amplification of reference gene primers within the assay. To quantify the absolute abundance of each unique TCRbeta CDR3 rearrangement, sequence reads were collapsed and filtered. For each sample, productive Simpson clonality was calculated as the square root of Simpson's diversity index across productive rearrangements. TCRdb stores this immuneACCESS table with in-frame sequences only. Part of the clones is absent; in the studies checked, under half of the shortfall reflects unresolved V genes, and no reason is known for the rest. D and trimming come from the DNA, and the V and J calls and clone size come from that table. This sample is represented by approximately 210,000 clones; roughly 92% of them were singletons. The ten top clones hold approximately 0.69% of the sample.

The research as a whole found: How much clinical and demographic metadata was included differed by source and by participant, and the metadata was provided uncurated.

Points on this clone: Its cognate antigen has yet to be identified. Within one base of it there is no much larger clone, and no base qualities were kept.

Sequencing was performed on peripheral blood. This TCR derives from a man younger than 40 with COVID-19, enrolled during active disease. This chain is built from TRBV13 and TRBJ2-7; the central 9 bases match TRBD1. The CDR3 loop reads CASALPQGASEQYF. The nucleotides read TGTGCCAGCGCCCTCCCACAGGGGGCGTCCGAGCAGTACTTC.